This T cell receptor (beta chain) appears in the sequencing data of a study of blood T cell repertoires in COVID-19. Study details: Acute and convalescent COVID-19 samples came from the United States, Italy and Spain. T cells, B-cell-depleted T cells, or PBMCs supplied cDNA or gDNA.

Assignment of participants to cohorts was predicated upon participant-reported clinical history. The CDR3 length is 15 residues. In germline, CDR1 is SNHLY, CDR2 FYNNEI. The V gene end was trimmed by 6 bases and the J gene end by 3 bases; junction bases not matched to a gene: 9. Data came from immunoSEQ multiplex PCR; TCRdb stores just in-frame clones and leaves some out. This sample has roughly 200,000 clones, with approximately 81% found just once. The sample was PBMCs or T cells enriched from blood (not recorded which). The clonotype comes from a man aged 40-49 years who had recovered from COVID-19. The chain joins TRBV2 to TRBJ1-1, with 8 bases matching TRBD1. CDR3 residues: CASRLRTGTYTEAFF. The DNA for the CDR3 is TGTGCCAGCAGGCTAAGGACAGGGACGTACACTGAAGCTTTCTTT.